Following are 26 T cell receptor beta chains from one sample sequenced in a study of CD8 T cells in ankylosing spondylitis. Using its own MiXCR run on the 5' RACE reads, TCRdb lists one record per CDR3 protein. The sample includes some 200,000 distinct CDR3 sequences, 18% of them seen just once. The sample comprised blood, either unsorted or a sorted T cell fraction (not recorded which). The receptors were sampled from a male donor aged 10-29 years with ankylosing spondylitis or in good health (not recorded which).

This clonotype came up many times. This chain joins TRBV6-5 and TRBJ1-2; no clear D. Germline-derived CDR1 and CDR2 are MNHEY and SVGAGI. The CDR3 runs 14 residues. Trimming shortened V by 2 bases and J by 4 bases, and 11 bases separated the two germline ends. CDR3 residues: CASSYRSDSYGYTF. The CDR3 DNA follows: TGTGCCAGCAGTTACCGCTCAGACTCCTATGGCTACACCTTC.

This clonotype showed up many times. V gene TRBV20-1 combines with J gene TRBJ2-1; no definite D call. With 0 bases removed from V and 13 bases from J, the gap between germline ends came to 19 bases. From germline, CDR1 is DFQATT and CDR2 SNEGSKA (reference sequence). The CDR3 runs to 14 residues. Written as DNA, the CDR3 is TGCAGTGCTAGAGATTTAAACGCCAGGTTGATACAGTTCTTC. Its translation is CSARDLNARLIQFF.

This clonotype was picked up many times. The J gene is TRBJ2-1, the V gene TRBV2, with 8 bases that match TRBD2. Trimming at V came to 10 bases and at J to 6 bases, leaving 14 bases not matched to a gene. Germline V gene sequence: CDR1 SNHLY, CDR2 FYNNEI. The CDR3 extends over 15 amino acids. The DNA for the CDR3 is TGTGCCACCACGGCGTCGAGCGGGAGCGTCAATGAGCAGTTCTTC. This translates into CATTASSGSVNEQFF.

This clonotype was seen ten or more times. The rearrangement uses TRBV24-1 and TRBJ2-1; 7 nucleotides match TRBD1. Germline loops: CDR1 KGHDR, CDR2 SFDVKD. The CDR3 has 16 residues. V shed 3 bases and J 2 bases; nucleotides not matched to a gene: 6. The CDR3 DNA reads TGTGCCACCAGTGATCCCCGACAGGGTACCTACAATGAGCAGTTCTTC. Translated, it gives CATSDPRQGTYNEQFF.

This clonotype showed up many times. The chain recombines TRBV3-1 with TRBJ2-3; possible D gene TRBD2, 5 bases. Trimming took off 0 bases at V and 8 bases at J, with 12 bases between the two ends. Germline-derived CDR1 and CDR2 are LGHDT and YNNKEL (reference sequence). This CDR3 contains 14 residues. The CDR3 here is CASSQEVRLATQYF. The CDR3 coding sequence is TGTGCCAGCAGCCAAGAAGTACGGCTAGCTACGCAGTATTTT.

The chain has TRBV6-4 and TRBJ2-1; D may be TRBD2 (5 bases). This CDR3 comprises 14 residues. Trimming stripped 5 bases from V and 0 bases from J, with 8 bases between. From germline, CDR1 is MRHNA and CDR2 SNTAGT. The CDR3 coding sequence is TGTGCCAGCAGTAATGGGAGCTCCTACAATGAGCAGTTCTTC. Its protein is CASSNGSSYNEQFF.

This chain uses TRBV6-5 with TRBJ2-1; 11 nucleotides align to TRBD2. The junction had 10 bases not matched to a gene; V was cut back by 2 bases and J by 4 bases. This CDR3 comprises 18 residues. CDR1 and CDR2 from the germline V gene are MNHEY and SVGAGI. CDR3 sequence reads: CASSYRMAGTSGYNEQFF. CDR3 DNA sequence: TGTGCCAGCAGTTACCGAATGGCCGGGACTAGCGGATACAATGAGCAGTTCTTC.

This clonotype was found many times. This chain links TRBV30 with TRBJ2-3; the D gene is possibly TRBD2 (5 bases). This CDR3 region has 15 residues. Germline assignment: CDR1 GTSNPN and CDR2 SVGIG (reference sequence). V lost 2 bases and J 2 bases, leaving 14 bases between the germline ends. CDR3 in DNA: TGTGCCTGGAGTCCTTTGGATCGGGACACAGATACGCAGTATTTT. It encodes CAWSPLDRDTDTQYF.

There are many counts of this clonotype. The chain uses TRBV27 and TRBJ2-3; 7 bases are a match to TRBD2. Trimming cost V 6 bases and J 2 bases; bases outside gene matches: 5. This CDR3 comprises 14 residues. Germline-derived CDR1 and CDR2 are MNHEY and SMNVEV (reference sequence). CDR3 DNA sequence: TGTGCCAGCAGGCGCGGGACTACCACAGATACGCAGTATTTT. It specifies CASRRGTTTDTQYF.

This clonotype was found many times. The chain couples TRBV5-1 to TRBJ2-3, with a tentative D call TRBD2 (6 bases). CDR1 is SGHRS, CDR2 YFSETQ, per germline. Deletions cut 7 bases from V and 0 bases from J, with 12 bases between. This CDR3 is built from 14 residues. The CDR3 coding sequence is TGCGCCAGCCGGAGGGTCTCTAGCACAGATACGCAGTATTTT. Translation: CASRRVSSTDTQYF.

The rearrangement uses TRBV27 and TRBJ2-7; D unresolved. V lost 0 bases and J 5 bases, leaving 8 bases between the germline ends. Germline CDR1 and CDR2: MNHEY and SMNVEV (reference sequence). The CDR3 totals 13 residues. CDR3 sequence reads: CASSLSRQNEQYF. In nucleotides, the CDR3 is TGTGCCAGCAGTTTATCCCGGCAGAACGAGCAGTACTTC.

This clonotype has a count of ten or more. It is likely a read error, because the conserved phenylalanine at the end of the CDR3 is missing. The DNA is omitted, as the CDR3 cannot be located on it reliably, and the CDR3 follows TCRdb's listing. V is TRBV28 and J is TRBJ1-1; the listed D gene, TRBD1, was not tested against the DNA. Germline V CDR1 and CDR2: MDHEN, SYDVKM. The CDR3 is 11 amino acids long, termini counted. This CDR3 is CASSLFGTVEL.

The chain recombines TRBV29-1 with TRBJ2-3; D possibly corresponds to TRBD1 (5 bases). The V gene lost 5 bases and the J gene lost 5 bases, with 17 bases spanning the gap. This CDR3 has 14 amino acids. Looked up from germline, CDR1 is SQVTM and CDR2 is ANQGSEA. The CDR3 DNA reads TGCAGCGTTCTACAGGCAGTGGGGCGAGATACGCAGTATTTT. Residues: CSVLQAVGRDTQYF.

The sample holds a few counts of this clonotype. V is TRBV12-3 or TRBV12-4 and J is TRBJ1-5, with D hard to call. Trimming took off 1 base at V and 4 bases at J, with 8 bases between the two ends. The CDR3 has 14 amino acids. The CDR3 DNA sequence: TGTGCCAGCAGTTTAGAAAGGCGTAATCAGCCCCAGCATTTT. It encodes CASSLERRNQPQHF.

V gene TRBV6-2 or TRBV6-3 combines with J gene TRBJ2-7; TRBD2 matches at 13 bases. V gave up 4 bases and J gave up 1 base; unmatched junction bases: 7. Per germline, CDR1 MNHEY and CDR2 SVGEGT. CDR3 size: 17 residues. Here the CDR3 reads CASSFGLAGERSYEQYF. As DNA, the CDR3 is TGTGCCAGCAGTTTTGGACTAGCGGGAGAGAGGTCCTACGAGCAGTACTTC.

This clonotype has a count of ten or more. The CDR3 is CSARDVLYSNQPQHF. In DNA form, the CDR3 reads TGCAGTGCTAGAGATGTACTCTATAGCAATCAGCCCCAGCATTTT. The gene calls are TRBV20-1 and TRBJ1-5; no clear D. The germline V gene encodes CDR1 DFQATT and CDR2 SNEGSKA (reference sequence). The V and J ends lost 0 bases and 0 bases respectively, with 9 bases between them. This CDR3 has 15 residues.

This clonotype was recorded many times. The CDR3 nucleotides read TGTGCCAGCAGCGCGGGACTAGCGGGAGGCGAGCAGTACGTC. Amino acids: CASSAGLAGGEQYV. V and J are TRBV7-9 and TRBJ2-7, with 15 bases that match TRBD2. Unmatched junction bases numbered 2, after V lost 5 bases and J lost 6 bases. Germline-derived CDR1 and CDR2 are SEHNR and FQNEAQ (reference sequence). This CDR3 has 14 amino acids.

The rearrangement uses TRBV25-1 and TRBJ2-4; D may be TRBD1 (6 bases). Per germline, CDR1 MGHDK and CDR2 SYGVNS. This CDR3 has 11 residues. The V end was cut by 8 bases, the J end by 13 bases, with 15 bases between. CDR3 sequence: CASAFTGHQYF. In DNA, the CDR3 is TGTGCCAGCGCTTTTACGGGACACCAGTACTTC. Filled out from reference TRBV25-1 and TRBJ2-4, the complete variable domain reads EADIYQTPRYLVIGTGKKITLECSQTMGHDKMYWYQQDPGMELHLIHYSYGVNSTEKGDLSSESTVSRIRTEHFPLTLESARPSHTSQYLCASAFTGHQYFGAGTRLSVL.

This clonotype was counted many times. V is TRBV12-3 or TRBV12-4 and J is TRBJ1-2; 9 bases match TRBD1. There are 14 residues in the CDR3. Trimming removed 3 bases from V and 4 bases from J; junction bases left unmatched: 3. CDR3 coding DNA: TGTGCCAGCAGTTTCACGACAGGGGGCTATGGCTACACCTTC. It yields the protein CASSFTTGGYGYTF.

This clonotype was recorded many times. The J gene is TRBJ1-2, the V gene TRBV4-2; 8 positions match TRBD1. CDR3 length: 15 residues. The germline V gene encodes CDR1 LGHNA and CDR2 YNFKEQ. Germline trimming cut 0 bases from V and 8 bases from J; bases unmatched to any gene: 8. CDR3 sequence reads: CASSQDVQGALGYTF. DNA for the CDR3: TGTGCCAGCAGCCAAGACGTTCAGGGGGCGTTGGGCTACACCTTC.

This clonotype was counted a single time. The V call is TRBV29-1, the J call TRBJ2-1; TRBD2 matches 13 bases. The CDR3 covers 17 residues. CDR1 and CDR2 from the germline V gene are SQVTM and ANQGSEA. V lost 4 bases to trimming and J lost 5 bases; unmatched junction nucleotides: 11. In nucleotides, the CDR3 is TGCAGCGTTGTAGGACTAGCGGGAGCCCTCTTGGACAATGAGCAGTTCTTC. Its translation: CSVVGLAGALLDNEQFF.

This clonotype showed up many times. The chain combines TRBV5-1 with TRBJ2-5; D not resolved. V lost 2 bases and J lost 1, with 9 bases in between. Per the germline V gene, CDR1 is SGHRS and CDR2 is YFSETQ. This CDR3 has 14 amino acids. In DNA form, the CDR3 reads TGCGCCAGCAGCTTCCGCAGTGCCCAAGAGACCCAGTACTTC. This translates into CASSFRSAQETQYF.

There are many counts of this clonotype. The gene calls are TRBV19 and TRBJ2-2; D possibly corresponds to TRBD2 (6 bases). V was cut by 7 bases and J by 5 bases, with 11 bases left in between. The CDR3 is made up of 13 amino acids. Germline V gene data show CDR1 as LNHDA and CDR2 as SQIVND (reference sequence). DNA of the CDR3: TGTGCCAGTACGGGAGTTCGGACCGGGGAGCTGTTTTTT. Residues: CASTGVRTGELFF.

The rearrangement links TRBV20-1 to TRBJ1-2; 7 bases fit TRBD1. There are 12 residues in the CDR3. J gave up 8 bases and V 3 bases, and 6 bases lay outside the gene matches. Germline V gene sequence: CDR1 DFQATT, CDR2 SNEGSKA (reference sequence). The CDR3 DNA is TGCAGTGCTAGGACGACAGGGAAAGGCTACACCTTC. Its translation is CSARTTGKGYTF.

The CDR3 DNA reads as TGTGCCAGCTCGGAAGCGGACAGAATTAACACCGGGGAGCTGTTTTTT. Protein: CASSEADRINTGELFF. The chain has TRBV18 and TRBJ2-2; weak D call: TRBD1 (6 bases). Germline CDR1 KGHSH, CDR2 LQKENI. CDR3 size: 16 residues. V was trimmed by 6 bases and J by 2 bases, leaving 16 bases between them.

CDR3 nucleotides: TGCAGTGCTAGGGGGCAAAGCGGGAGGGCGAAGAATGAGCAGTTCTTC. It translates to CSARGQSGRAKNEQFF. V gene TRBV20-1 combines with J gene TRBJ2-1; 10 bases align to TRBD2. Unmatched junction bases numbered 12, after V lost 3 bases and J lost 7 bases. The CDR3 is 16 residues long. Germline lookup yields CDR1 DFQATT and CDR2 SNEGSKA (reference sequence).